Below are 20 T cell receptor beta chains sequenced from a single sample in a study of T cells in Graves' hyperthyroidism and ophthalmopathy. Amplification of TCR beta CDR3 regions was performed using RNA transcripts as template. TCR CDR3 regions were first amplified by RT-PCR with HTBI primers. TCRdb recomputed calls from the multiplex PCR reads with MiXCR, one row per CDR3 protein. The sample holds about 640,000 distinct CDR3 sequences, 20% seen once. The sample comprised blood. All receptors come from a man younger than 45 with Graves' ophthalmopathy.

Many counts were recorded for this clonotype. In DNA, the CDR3 is TGTGCCAGCAGCTGGGGGGGCCCAGGACAGGGGAGGAACACTGAAGCTTTCTTT. Encoded protein: CASSWGGPGQGRNTEAFF. V and J are TRBV5-5 and TRBJ1-1; TRBD1 agrees at 9 bases. The J segment lost 1 base and the V segment lost 3 bases, leaving 13 bases of the junction unmatched. The CDR3 runs to 18 residues. From germline, CDR1 is SGHKS and CDR2 YYEKEE (reference sequence).

This clonotype came up many times. The V call is TRBV29-1, the J call TRBJ2-7, with 11 bases aligning to TRBD2. V lost 5 bases, J lost 6 bases, and 12 bases stayed unmatched. Germline-derived CDR1 and CDR2 are SQVTM and ANQGSEA. The CDR3 has 15 residues. CDR3 nucleotide sequence: TGCAGCGTTCGACCCATACTAGCGGGAGAAGGCGAGCAGTACTTC. This translates into CSVRPILAGEGEQYF.

This clonotype was counted a few times. The chain is built from TRBV5-4 and TRBJ1-2; TRBD1 matches at 7 bases. Per the germline V gene, CDR1 is SGHNT and CDR2 is YYREEE (reference sequence). The CDR3 extends over 11 amino acids. V dropped 4 bases and J dropped 9; count of bases not matched to a gene: 3. CDR3 region: CASSMDRSYTF. CDR3 nucleotides: TGTGCCAGCAGCATGGACAGGAGCTACACCTTC.

The chain has TRBV20-1 and TRBJ1-5; D is unresolved. The CDR3 has 13 amino acids. Germline values: CDR1 DFQATT, CDR2 SNEGSKA (reference sequence). The V gene lost 3 bases and the J gene lost 0 bases, with 6 bases spanning the gap. Here the CDR3 reads CSARRNSNQPQHF. The CDR3 nucleotides read TGCAGTGCTAGGCGGAATAGCAATCAGCCCCAGCATTTT.

This clonotype showed up many times. This chain connects TRBV11-2 to TRBJ2-7; 9 bases are shared with TRBD2. The CDR3 is made up of 15 amino acids. The germline gives CDR1 SGHAT, CDR2 FQNNGV. Unmatched junction bases numbered 5, after V lost 0 bases and J lost 5 bases. Here the CDR3 reads CASSLDVAGAHEQYF. The CDR3 DNA reads TGTGCCAGCAGCTTAGATGTAGCGGGAGCTCACGAGCAGTACTTC. The full variable domain, in which reference TRBV11-2 and TRBJ2-7 provide the parts outside the CDR3, is EAGVAQSPRYKIIEKRQSVAFWCNPISGHATLYWYQQILGQGPKLLIQFQNNGVVDDSQLPKDRFSAERLKGVDSTLKIQPAKLEDSAVYLCASSLDVAGAHEQYFGPGTRLTVT.

The chain recombines TRBV11-2 with TRBJ2-5; a possible D gene is TRBD1 (6 bases). The CDR3 extends over 13 amino acids. Germline CDR1 reads SGHAT; CDR2 reads FQNNGV. The V end lost 5 bases, the J end lost 8 bases, and 15 bases lay between the germline ends. Here the CDR3 reads CASSAKQGFTQYF. CDR3 sequence (DNA): TGTGCCAGCAGCGCGAAACAGGGTTTCACCCAGTACTTC.

A remark on this clonotype: The conserved phenylalanine or tryptophan is not found at the CDR3 terminus, so this likely reflects a read error. The chain is built from TRBV20-1 and TRBJ2-7, with TRBD2 matching over 10 bases. Germline V CDR1 and CDR2: DFQATT, SNEGSKA (reference sequence). The V segment lost 5 bases and the J segment 0 bases; nucleotides outside the gene matches: 7. The CDR3 runs 15 residues. The CDR3 DNA reads as TGCAGTGCTTCCGGACTAGCGGACCTCTCCTACGAGCAGTACTTA. It is translated as CSASGLADLSYEQYL.

This chain links TRBV24-1 with TRBJ1-2, with D possibly TRBD1 on 6 matching bases. Germline V gives CDR1 KGHDR, CDR2 SFDVKD. Trimming took 4 bases from V and 7 from J, leaving 18 bases between them. The CDR3 loop spans 15 amino acids. In DNA, the CDR3 is TGTGCCACCAGTGACCGGCGAGGGGGGGTGGGTGGCTACACCTTC. Its protein is CATSDRRGGVGGYTF.

This clonotype was detected ten times or more. J is TRBJ2-3 and V is TRBV28, with unresolved D. The germline CDR1 and CDR2 sequences are MDHEN and SYDVKM. The V and J ends lost 2 bases and 3 bases respectively, with 9 bases between them. The CDR3 has 14 residues. The CDR3 coding sequence is TGTGCCAGCAGTTTACTCCTGGGGACAGATACGCAGTATTTT. Translated: CASSLLLGTDTQYF.

This clonotype was detected only a few times. The chain has TRBV3-1 and TRBJ2-3, with 7 bases fitting TRBD2. The J segment lost 1 base and the V segment lost 7 bases, leaving 5 bases of the junction unmatched. CDR3 length: 14 amino acids. CDR1 LGHDT and CDR2 YNNKEL come from the germline V gene (reference sequence). This CDR3 reads CASTNRGGTDTQYF. For the CDR3, the DNA is TGTGCCAGCACCAATCGGGGGGGCACAGATACGCAGTATTTT.

The V gene is TRBV29-1, the J gene TRBJ2-3, with 11 bases that match TRBD1. The CDR3 loop spans 13 amino acids. The germline CDR1 and CDR2 sequences are SQVTM and ANQGSEA. V was pared by 7 bases and J by 4 bases, with 4 bases of the junction left unmatched. The CDR3 here is CSALGQGADTQYF. As DNA, the CDR3 is TGCAGCGCCCTGGGACAGGGGGCAGATACGCAGTATTTT.

The chain employs TRBV20-1 and TRBJ1-5; D may be TRBD1 (5 bases). V dropped 5 bases and J dropped 2 bases, with 16 bases sitting between them. Per germline, CDR1 DFQATT and CDR2 SNEGSKA (reference sequence). CDR3 length equals 15 residues. The CDR3 loop is CSAPLRAGGNQPQHF. The CDR3 coding sequence is TGCAGTGCTCCACTCAGGGCCGGTGGCAATCAGCCCCAGCATTTT.

This chain joins TRBV12-3 or TRBV12-4 and TRBJ2-7; 8 nucleotides match TRBD2. The CDR3 sequence is 15 residues long. V trimming: 3 bases; J trimming: 3 bases; junction bases outside the gene matches: 7. CDR3 amino acids: CASSFGTSGFYEQYF. The CDR3 DNA is TGTGCCAGCAGTTTTGGAACTAGCGGCTTCTACGAGCAGTACTTC.

Turning to this clonotype: A read error may explain this, as a much larger clone is one base away. The chain combines TRBV11-2 with TRBJ1-1; weak D call: TRBD1 (6 bases). In germline, CDR1 is SGHAT, CDR2 FQNNGV. This CDR3 contains 13 residues. The CDR3 DNA reads TGTGCCGGCAGCCCCCCACAGGGTAGGGAAGCTTTCTTT. It yields the protein CAGSPPQGREAFF.

This clonotype was counted only a few times. CDR3 sequence reads: CASSQLGTSDEQYF. CDR3 DNA sequence: TGTGCCAGCAGTCAACTCGGGACTTCCGACGAGCAGTACTTC. This rearrangement joins TRBV27 to TRBJ2-7; perhaps TRBD2 as D (6 bases). CDR3 length: 14 amino acids. CDR1 MNHEY and CDR2 SMNVEV come from the germline V gene (reference sequence). V lost 5 bases and J lost 5, with 16 bases in between.

This clonotype was observed at least ten times. V gene TRBV28 combines with J gene TRBJ1-1; no reliable D call. Germline loops: CDR1 MDHEN, CDR2 SYDVKM. CDR3 length equals 15 residues. V shed 6 bases and J shed 4 bases, with 18 bases lying between them. The CDR3 reads CASRFRLESPTEAFF. In DNA form, the CDR3 reads TGTGCCAGCAGGTTCCGTCTTGAGTCTCCCACTGAAGCTTTCTTT.

The genes are TRBV10-3 and TRBJ2-3; 8 bases line up with TRBD1. CDR1 and CDR2 from the germline V gene are ENHRY and SYGVKD. CDR3 length: 15 residues. V lost 6 bases to trimming and J lost 0 bases; unmatched junction nucleotides: 5. The CDR3 here is CAIRGQAGSTDTQYF. In DNA, the CDR3 is TGTGCCATCAGGGGACAGGCTGGGAGCACAGATACGCAGTATTTT.

Many counts were recorded for this clonotype. The chain recombines TRBV28 with TRBJ1-2, with TRBD1 as a possible D gene (6 bases). This CDR3 is built from 15 residues. Germline loops: CDR1 MDHEN, CDR2 SYDVKM. Trimming removed 1 base at V and 0 bases at J, with 9 bases between. CDR3 in amino acids: CASSLLRTANYGYTF. CDR3 nucleotides: TGTGCCAGCAGTTTATTGCGGACAGCTAACTATGGCTACACCTTC.

This rearrangement joins TRBV11-1 to TRBJ2-6, with D maybe TRBD2 (6 bases). The germline V and J ends were trimmed by 1 base and 0 bases, with 22 bases remaining between them. The CDR3 covers 21 residues. CDR1 and CDR2 from the germline V gene are SGHAT and FQDESV (reference sequence). CDR3 bases: TGTGCCAGCAGCTTAGAACACTCCGGGAGCCTCCATAGCTCTGGGGCCAACGTCCTGACTTTC. This translates into CASSLEHSGSLHSSGANVLTF. The variable domain in full, completed from reference TRBV11-1 and TRBJ2-6, reads EAEVAQSPRYKITEKSQAVAFWCDPISGHATLYWYRQILGQGPELLVQFQDESVVDDSQLPKDRFSAERLKGVDSTLKIQPAELGDSAMYLCASSLEHSGSLHSSGANVLTFGAGSRLTVL.

The chain is built from TRBV20-1 and TRBJ2-3, with TRBD2 matching over 13 bases. J gave up 6 bases and V 6 bases, and 6 bases lay outside the gene matches. Germline assignment: CDR1 DFQATT and CDR2 SNEGSKA (reference sequence). This CDR3 has 14 residues. This CDR3 is CSANGLAGVDTQYF. CDR3 nucleotides: TGCAGTGCAAATGGACTAGCGGGAGTGGATACGCAGTATTTT.